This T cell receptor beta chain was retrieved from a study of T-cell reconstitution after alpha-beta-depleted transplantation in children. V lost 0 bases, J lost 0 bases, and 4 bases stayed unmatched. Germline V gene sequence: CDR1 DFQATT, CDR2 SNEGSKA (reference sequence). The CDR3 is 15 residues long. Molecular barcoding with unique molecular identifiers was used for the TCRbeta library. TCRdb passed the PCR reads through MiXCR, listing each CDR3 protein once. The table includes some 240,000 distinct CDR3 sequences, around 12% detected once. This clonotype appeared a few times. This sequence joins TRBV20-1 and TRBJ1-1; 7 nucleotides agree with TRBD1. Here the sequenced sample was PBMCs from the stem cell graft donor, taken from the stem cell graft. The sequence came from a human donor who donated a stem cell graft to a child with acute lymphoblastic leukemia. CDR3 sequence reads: CSARDDRAMNTEAFF. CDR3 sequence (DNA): TGCAGTGCTAGAGATGACAGGGCCATGAACACTGAAGCTTTCTTT.